This entry lists 13 T cell receptor beta chains sequenced from one sample in a study of blood T cells in healthy people across ages. Sample-barcoded 5' priming and a J-beta primer mix drove a second PCR of about 7 to 11 cycles. Each CDR3 protein is one row after TCRdb ran MiXCR on the 5' RACE reads. The sample includes fewer than 900,000 distinct CDR3 sequences, roughly 49% seen only once; the top ten take 30% to 40%. Sequencing was carried out using blood. These receptors originate from a woman in her sixties or seventies in good health.

This clonotype showed up just a few times. The rearrangement joins TRBV29-1 to TRBJ2-5; D might be TRBD1 (7 bases). Trimming removed 7 bases from V and 5 bases from J, with 20 bases in between. There are 14 residues in the CDR3. CDR1 is SQVTM, CDR2 ANQGSEA, per germline. CDR3 sequence: CSGNRGGAGETQYF. CDR3 in DNA: TGCAGCGGCAACCGAGGGGGCGCGGGGGAGACCCAGTACTTC.

V is TRBV28 and J is TRBJ2-5; the D call may be TRBD1 or TRBD2 (6 bases each). Germline V gene lookup returns CDR1 MDHEN and CDR2 SYDVKM. The CDR3 extends over 16 amino acids. Trimming took 3 bases from V and 4 from J, leaving 18 bases between them. In nucleotides, the CDR3 is TGTGCCAGCAGTTTGGGCCTCAGGGGAGGTGGAGAGACCCAGTACTTC. The encoded protein is CASSLGLRGGGETQYF.

The J gene is TRBJ2-5, the V gene TRBV20-1; 7 bases fit TRBD1. V trimming: 6 bases; J trimming: 3 bases; junction bases outside the gene matches: 13. CDR3 length: 15 amino acids. The germline V gene encodes CDR1 DFQATT and CDR2 SNEGSKA (reference sequence). Here the CDR3 DNA reads TGCAGTGCCTCATCACCTGGACAGGCTAAAGAGACCCAGTACTTC. Translation: CSASSPGQAKETQYF.

The chain carries TRBV29-1 and TRBJ1-2; D unclear. The germline V gene encodes CDR1 SQVTM and CDR2 ANQGSEA. The CDR3 sequence is 12 residues long. V dropped 3 bases and J dropped 4 bases, with 9 bases sitting between them. CDR3 coding DNA: TGCAGCGTTGAGGCAGGAGCCTATGGCTACACCTTC. Amino acids: CSVEAGAYGYTF.

V is TRBV29-1 and J is TRBJ2-7; D is tentatively TRBD1 or TRBD2 (5 bases each). The CDR3 totals 16 residues. CDR1 is SQVTM and CDR2 is ANQGSEA in the germline V gene. V dropped 4 bases and J dropped 4 bases, with 23 bases sitting between them. The CDR3 is CSVANGAGNKGYEQYF. DNA for the CDR3: TGCAGCGTTGCCAACGGGGCCGGCAATAAGGGTTACGAGCAGTACTTC.

This chain joins TRBV20-1 and TRBJ1-2; weak D call: TRBD1 (6 bases). The germline V gene has CDR1 DFQATT and CDR2 SNEGSKA (reference sequence). The CDR3 contains 14 residues. V was cut by 2 bases and J by 8 bases, with 18 bases left in between. The chain's CDR3 is CSARYEGGRKGYTF. CDR3 nucleotide sequence: TGCAGTGCTAGATACGAAGGGGGGCGGAAAGGCTACACCTTC.

The chain links TRBV10-3 to TRBJ2-5; D might be TRBD2 (7 bases). Per the germline V gene, CDR1 is ENHRY and CDR2 is SYGVKD. The ends were cut back, 0 bases at V and 13 bases at J, with 15 bases in the middle. The CDR3 has 13 amino acids. The DNA of the CDR3 is TGTGCCATCAGTGAGTCGAACGCGGGGGCGTGGTACTTC. The encoded protein is CAISESNAGAWYF.

The chain is built from TRBV20-1 and TRBJ2-1, with a weak D call TRBD2 (5 bases). V was pared by 6 bases and J by 13 bases, with 25 bases between. Germline V gene data show CDR1 as DFQATT and CDR2 as SNEGSKA (reference sequence). The CDR3 is 14 amino acids. Here the CDR3 reads CSADTRLASETQFF. In DNA, the CDR3 is TGCAGTGCCGACACTAGGTTAGCCTCAGAGACCCAGTTCTTC.

This chain connects TRBV15 to TRBJ2-1; D might be TRBD1 (6 bases). In germline, CDR1 is LNHNV, CDR2 YYDKDF (reference sequence). The CDR3 totals 16 residues. Deletions cut 1 base from V and 9 bases from J, with 19 bases between. CDR3 coding DNA: TGTGCCACCAGCAGAGGGGGGACACAGGGTGCGGCTGAGCAGTTCTTC. Its protein product is CATSRGGTQGAAEQFF.

In its sample, this clonotype was seen once. CDR3 nucleotides: TGTGCCAGCAGCTTAGCGTCGACAAACTACGAGCAGTACTTC. This gives the protein CASSLASTNYEQYF. The chain recombines TRBV7-2 with TRBJ2-7; D remains ambiguous. V shed 0 bases and J shed 3 bases, with 9 bases lying between them. This CDR3 region has 14 residues. CDR1 SGHTA and CDR2 FQGNSA come from the germline V gene.

The rearrangement links TRBV7-2 to TRBJ2-1, with 7 bases identical to TRBD2. V lost 1 base, J lost 9 bases, and 12 bases stayed unmatched. The CDR3 length is 16 residues. In germline, CDR1 is SGHTA, CDR2 FQGNSA. In DNA form, the CDR3 reads TGTGCCAGCAGCTTAGTTTCGGCGGGAGCGAATAGTGAGCAGTTCTTC. Amino acid sequence: CASSLVSAGANSEQFF.

CDR3 sequence (DNA): TGTGCCAGCAGTGACTCATCAAAGAACACTGAAGCTTTCTTT. Amino acids: CASSDSSKNTEAFF. The chain uses TRBV6-4 and TRBJ1-1; the D is unclear. The CDR3 consists of 14 residues. Germline assignment: CDR1 MRHNA and CDR2 SNTAGT. Trimming took 0 bases from V and 1 from J, leaving 6 bases between them.

This clonotype was counted a few times. This chain connects TRBV28 to TRBJ2-7; perhaps TRBD1 as D (6 bases). Per the germline V gene, CDR1 is MDHEN and CDR2 is SYDVKM. The V and J ends lost 6 bases and 4 bases respectively, with 13 bases between them. This CDR3 comprises 13 residues. CDR3 loop: CASRSSQGYEQYF. CDR3 nucleotides: TGTGCCAGCAGGTCTTCACAGGGATACGAGCAGTACTTC.